These T cell receptor beta chains were read from a single sample in a study of human T cells and chemical hapten exposure. Each CDR3 protein gets one entry after TCRdb re-called the RACE reads with MiXCR. This repertoire shows 150,000 to 200,000 distinct CDR3 sequences, approximately 14% found once; its top ten account for around 1.7%. This specimen was whole blood, taken in connection with sensitization to the hapten diphenylcyclopropenone (DPC). All receptors derive from a woman in her twenties or thirties with alopecia areata. Some clones in this sample may be carry-over from other donors' samples. CDR3s include the opening cysteine and the closing phenylalanine or tryptophan. The order of the fields is CDR3 DNA, CDR3 protein, J gene, D gene, CDR3 length, clone size, V gene. A D gene is named only where the DNA matches it firmly. Size is omitted from some rows. Given values are once, few, many or a class for expanded clones.

DNA: TGTGCCAGCAGCCTCAAAGGGGGCCACGGCTATGGCTACACCTTC
CDR3: CASSLKGGHGYGYTF
J: TRBJ1-2
D: TRBD1
length: 15
size: few
V: TRBV12-3/TRBV12-4

DNA: TGCAGTGCTAGAGGCAGTTGGACCGCTGCCCACAATGAGCAGTTCTTC
CDR3: CSARGSWTAAHNEQFF
J: TRBJ2-1
D: -
length: 16
size: few
V: TRBV20-1

DNA: TGCGCCAGCAGCTTCGTAGCGGGATCTTACAATGAGCAGTTCTTC
CDR3: CASSFVAGSYNEQFF
J: TRBJ2-1
D: TRBD2
length: 15
size: few
V: TRBV5-1

DNA: TGTGCCAGCAGTCCCCTCCCTGGGGGCGACTATGGCTACACCTTC
CDR3: CASSPLPGGDYGYTF
J: TRBJ1-2
D: -
length: 15
size: few
V: TRBV27

DNA: TGTGCCAGCAATGTTCGGGGACGGGCGTCTGAAGCTTTCTTT
CDR3: CASNVRGRASEAFF
J: TRBJ1-1
D: -
length: 14
size: few
V: TRBV6-1

DNA: TGCGCCAGCAGCCGGACTAGCGGGATCCAAGAGACCCAGTACTTC
CDR3: CASSRTSGIQETQYF
J: TRBJ2-5
D: TRBD2
length: 15
size: few
V: TRBV5-1

DNA: TGCAGTGCTAGAGATCCCGGGGGGGGAAGCACAGATACGCAGTATTTT
CDR3: CSARDPGGGSTDTQYF
J: TRBJ2-3
D: TRBD2
length: 16
size: few
V: TRBV20-1

DNA: TGCAGCGTAACAAAGGACACTGAAGCTTTCTTT
CDR3: CSVTKDTEAFF
J: TRBJ1-1
D: -
length: 11
size: -
V: TRBV29-1

DNA: TGTGCCAGCAGCTTAGTCGAGGGCGGACATGAAGCTTTCTTT
CDR3: CASSLVEGGHEAFF
J: TRBJ1-1
D: -
length: 14
size: -
V: TRBV7-8

DNA: TGTGCCAGCCAGGACACAGGGAATTCACCCCTCCACTTT
CDR3: CASQDTGNSPLHF
J: TRBJ1-6
D: -
length: 13
size: -
V: TRBV12-3/TRBV12-4

DNA: TGTGCCAGCAGAGCAGGGGACACTAATGAAAAACTGTTTTTT
CDR3: CASRAGDTNEKLFF
J: TRBJ1-4
D: -
length: 14
size: -
V: TRBV7-2

DNA: TGTGCCAGCAGAATACCGGGACAGCCTCGCACAGATACGCAGTATTTT
CDR3: CASRIPGQPRTDTQYF
J: TRBJ2-3
D: TRBD1
length: 16
size: -
V: TRBV6-4

DNA: TGTGCCAGCTGCCGGGTCCCCCTGGAAAGCGGGGAGCTGTTTTTT
CDR3: CASCRVPLESGELFF
J: TRBJ2-2
D: -
length: 15
size: -
V: TRBV5-5

DNA: TGTGCCAGCAGCAAGACAGGGCCCGAGCAGTACTTC
CDR3: CASSKTGPEQYF
J: TRBJ2-7
D: TRBD1
length: 12
size: -
V: TRBV7-9

DNA: TGTGCCAGCAGCTTAGGGGGACAGGCTAATGAAAAACTGTTTTTT
CDR3: CASSLGGQANEKLFF
J: TRBJ1-4
D: TRBD1
length: 15
size: -
V: TRBV7-2

DNA: TGTGCCAGCAGTCCGAAGGTCTACGAGCAGTACTTC
CDR3: CASSPKVYEQYF
J: TRBJ2-7
D: -
length: 12
size: few
V: TRBV6-1

DNA: TGTGCCAGCAGTTACTCGATCGGAGATAACTATGGCTACACCTTC
CDR3: CASSYSIGDNYGYTF
J: TRBJ1-2
D: -
length: 15
size: many
V: TRBV6-5

DNA: TGCGCCAGCAGGGGGGCTATGAATTCACCCCTCCACTTT
CDR3: CASRGAMNSPLHF
J: TRBJ1-6
D: -
length: 13
size: -
V: TRBV10-1

DNA: TGCAGTGCTAGAGACGGGGGGACCGAGGTTGGCAATCAGCCCCAGCATTTT
CDR3: CSARDGGTEVGNQPQHF
J: TRBJ1-5
D: -
length: 17
size: many
V: TRBV20-1

DNA: TGTGCCAGCAGTTCCGGGACAGGAACCTACGAGCAGTACTTC
CDR3: CASSSGTGTYEQYF
J: TRBJ2-7
D: TRBD1
length: 14
size: many
V: TRBV5-4

DNA: TGCGCCAGCAGCCAAGAAGGGCTAAAGTATGAGCAGTTCTTC
CDR3: CASSQEGLKYEQFF
J: TRBJ2-1
D: -
length: 14
size: -
V: TRBV4-1

DNA: TGTGCCAGCAGCCCAAACGACAGGGTGAACACTGAAGCTTTCTTT
CDR3: CASSPNDRVNTEAFF
J: TRBJ1-1
D: TRBD1
length: 15
size: -
V: TRBV7-9

DNA: TGTGCCAGCAGCCGAGACAGGGGGGGTTGGTTTAGCAATCAGCCCCAGCATTTT
CDR3: CASSRDRGGWFSNQPQHF
J: TRBJ1-5
D: TRBD1
length: 18
size: -
V: TRBV28

DNA: TGTGCCAGCAGTCCCCGACAGGGTATGATGGACACTGAAGCTTTCTTT
CDR3: CASSPRQGMMDTEAFF
J: TRBJ1-1
D: TRBD1
length: 16
size: few
V: TRBV28

DNA: TGTGCCAGCAGTGAGCGGGAGGGCCGGTTCAATGAGCAGTTCTTC
CDR3: CASSEREGRFNEQFF
J: TRBJ2-1
D: TRBD2
length: 15
size: few
V: TRBV12-3/TRBV12-4

DNA: TGTGCCAGCACCCCCCCCTCCAACACAGATACGCAGTATTTT
CDR3: CASTPPSNTDTQYF
J: TRBJ2-3
D: -
length: 14
size: few
V: TRBV7-2

DNA: TGCAGTGCTTCCAAGAACACTGAAGCTTTCTTT
CDR3: CSASKNTEAFF
J: TRBJ1-1
D: -
length: 11
size: -
V: TRBV20-1

DNA: TGTGCTAGTGGTTTGGCAGAGGGGGCCACTGAAGCTTTCTTT
CDR3: CASGLAEGATEAFF
J: TRBJ1-1
D: TRBD1
length: 14
size: many
V: TRBV12-5

DNA: TGTGCCAGCAGTTACTCAGGAACGCCCCAGACCCAGTACTTC
CDR3: CASSYSGTPQTQYF
J: TRBJ2-5
D: -
length: 14
size: few
V: TRBV6-2/TRBV6-3

DNA: TGTGCCACTCGGGGGCATAGCACAGATACGCAGTATTTT
CDR3: CATRGHSTDTQYF
J: TRBJ2-3
D: -
length: 13
size: -
V: TRBV19

DNA: TGTGCCAGCTCACCGCTGGGGGCTGAAGCTTTCTTT
CDR3: CASSPLGAEAFF
J: TRBJ1-1
D: -
length: 12
size: many
V: TRBV18

DNA: TGCAGTGCTAGCCCACTAGCGGGAGGGCACACAGATACGCAGTATTTT
CDR3: CSASPLAGGHTDTQYF
J: TRBJ2-3
D: TRBD2
length: 16
size: many
V: TRBV20-1

DNA: TGTGCCAGTAGTATCGGGTTCGAGGTTGAGCAGTTCTTC
CDR3: CASSIGFEVEQFF
J: TRBJ2-1
D: -
length: 13
size: few
V: TRBV19

DNA: TGTGCCAGCAGCCGGTGGGGCCCCTCGGGTACTGAGCAGTTCTTC
CDR3: CASSRWGPSGTEQFF
J: TRBJ2-1
D: -
length: 15
size: -
V: TRBV5-5

DNA: TGTGCCAGCAGTGATTTAGCTAGCAATCAGCCCCAGCATTTT
CDR3: CASSDLASNQPQHF
J: TRBJ1-5
D: -
length: 14
size: -
V: TRBV6-1

DNA: TGTGCCAGCAGCCTCAGAATAGCTGGGGCCAACGTCCTGACTTTC
CDR3: CASSLRIAGANVLTF
J: TRBJ2-6
D: -
length: 15
size: many
V: TRBV27

DNA: TGCGCCAGCAGCTTACGAGACACCTACGAGCAGTACTTC
CDR3: CASSLRDTYEQYF
J: TRBJ2-7
D: -
length: 13
size: many
V: TRBV5-1

DNA: TGTGCCAGCAGCCGATGGGGACAGGGGGCGACGAACACTGAAGCTTTCTTT
CDR3: CASSRWGQGATNTEAFF
J: TRBJ1-1
D: TRBD1
length: 17
size: -
V: TRBV5-5

DNA: TGCAGTGCTAGCTTAAACACCGGGGAGCTGTTTTTT
CDR3: CSASLNTGELFF
J: TRBJ2-2
D: -
length: 12
size: many
V: TRBV20-1

DNA: TGTGCCATCACCCAAGGACAGGGGGGGCAAGAGACCCAGTACTTC
CDR3: CAITQGQGGQETQYF
J: TRBJ2-5
D: TRBD1
length: 15
size: -
V: TRBV10-3

DNA: TGCAGTGCGAGGGAAACTTCGGATGAAAAACTGTTTTTT
CDR3: CSARETSDEKLFF
J: TRBJ1-4
D: -
length: 13
size: few
V: TRBV20-1

DNA: TGTGCCAGCAGCTTAGGACTAGCGGGAGGGGGCAATGAGCAGTTCTTC
CDR3: CASSLGLAGGGNEQFF
J: TRBJ2-1
D: TRBD2
length: 16
size: many
V: TRBV11-2

DNA: TGTGCCAGCAGCGGGTGGGTGGGGAACACTGAAGCTTTCTTT
CDR3: CASSGWVGNTEAFF
J: TRBJ1-1
D: -
length: 14
size: few
V: TRBV7-9

DNA: TGTGCCAGCAGTTTTTCCGGGAGCAGTGAAAAACTGTTTTTT
CDR3: CASSFSGSSEKLFF
J: TRBJ1-4
D: -
length: 14
size: many
V: TRBV12-3/TRBV12-4

DNA: TGTGCCAGCTCACCACTAGACGGGTCCTACGAGCAGTACTTC
CDR3: CASSPLDGSYEQYF
J: TRBJ2-7
D: -
length: 14
size: -
V: TRBV18

DNA: TGTGCCAGCAGCGTAGGAGGGAGTGGAGGCTACACCTTC
CDR3: CASSVGGSGGYTF
J: TRBJ1-2
D: -
length: 13
size: -
V: TRBV9

DNA: TGTGCCAGCAGCAAAACCCCGGCGGGAGGCGGCGGGAATGAGCAGTTCTTC
CDR3: CASSKTPAGGGGNEQFF
J: TRBJ2-1
D: TRBD2
length: 17
size: -
V: TRBV4-2

DNA: TGTGCCAGCAGCTCCGGACTGAGAAACCAAGAGACCCAGTACTTC
CDR3: CASSSGLRNQETQYF
J: TRBJ2-5
D: -
length: 15
size: many
V: TRBV7-9

DNA: TGTGCCAGCGGACACAACTTTCGGGAGCTGTTTTTT
CDR3: CASGHNFRELFF
J: TRBJ2-2
D: -
length: 12
size: few
V: TRBV28

DNA: TGTGCCAGCAGTTTTAACGGGGGAAGAGATGGCTACACCTTC
CDR3: CASSFNGGRDGYTF
J: TRBJ1-2
D: -
length: 14
size: few
V: TRBV28